This TCR beta chain came from a study of T-cell reconstitution after alpha-beta-depleted transplantation in children. Study-wide findings and caveats: T-cell numbers and diversity, one year after transplant, stemmed largely from T cells that were newly produced. In patients about two months after transplant, alpha-beta T cells reportedly arose from several hundred expanded graft clones. Some patients owed their high day-60 TCRbeta diversity to surviving recipient T cells and thymic progenitors.

The CDR3 spans 16 residues. V dropped 1 base and J dropped 5 bases, with 15 bases sitting between them. Germline V CDR1 and CDR2: MGHRA, YSYEKL. Unique molecular identifiers were used in preparing the TCRbeta library. TCRdb re-analysed the PCR reads in MiXCR, keeping a single row per CDR3 protein. The data hold 200,000 to 250,000 distinct CDR3 sequences, with 24% observed a single time. With regard to this clonotype: What it binds is unknown.

The chain is built from TRBV4-1 and TRBJ2-1, with D maybe TRBD1 (5 bases). The receptor was isolated from a female patient between 2 and 10 years old who had a stem cell transplant for congenital amegakaryocytic thrombocytopenia, so the T cells may come from the graft donor. This material consisted of PBMCs, mostly from graft donor cells, taken 360 days after TCRalphabeta/CD19-depleted stem cell transplant. CDR3 nucleotides: TGCGCCAGCAGCCAAGGGGGCCTGCGATTCAACAATGAGCAGTTCTTC. Its translation is CASSQGGLRFNNEQFF.